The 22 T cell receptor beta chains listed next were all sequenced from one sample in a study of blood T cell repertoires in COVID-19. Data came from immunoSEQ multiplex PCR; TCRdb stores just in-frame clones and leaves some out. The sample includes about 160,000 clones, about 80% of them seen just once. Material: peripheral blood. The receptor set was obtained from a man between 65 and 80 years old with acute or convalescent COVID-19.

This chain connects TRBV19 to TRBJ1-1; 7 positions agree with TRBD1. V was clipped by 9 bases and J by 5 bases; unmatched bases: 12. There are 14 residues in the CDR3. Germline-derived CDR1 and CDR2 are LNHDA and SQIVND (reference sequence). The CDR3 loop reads CASTKGQGGTEAFF. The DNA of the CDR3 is TGTGCCAGCACGAAGGGGCAGGGGGGTACTGAAGCTTTCTTT.

The CDR3 loop reads CASSAGTGEYEKLFF. The CDR3 bases are TGTGCCAGCAGCGCGGGGACAGGGGAATACGAAAAACTGTTTTTT. This chain links TRBV7-9 with TRBJ1-4, with 10 positions matching TRBD1. The V gene end was trimmed by 5 bases and the J gene end by 8 bases; junction bases not matched to a gene: 8. The CDR3 sequence is 15 residues long. CDR1 and CDR2 from the germline V gene are SEHNR and FQNEAQ (reference sequence). Filled out from reference TRBV7-9 and TRBJ1-4, the complete variable domain reads DTGVSQNPRHKITKRGQNVTFRCDPISEHNRLYWYRQTLGQGPEFLTYFQNEAQLEKSRLLSDRFSAERPKGSFSTLEIQRTEQGDSAMYLCASSAGTGEYEKLFFGSGTQLSVL.

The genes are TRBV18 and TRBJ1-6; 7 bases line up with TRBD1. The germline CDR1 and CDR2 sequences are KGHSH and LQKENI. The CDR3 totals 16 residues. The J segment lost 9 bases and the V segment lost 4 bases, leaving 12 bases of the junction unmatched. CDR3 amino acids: CASSLRTGGGSSPLHF. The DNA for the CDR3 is TGTGCCAGCTCACTCCGGACAGGAGGAGGTAGTTCACCCCTCCACTTT.

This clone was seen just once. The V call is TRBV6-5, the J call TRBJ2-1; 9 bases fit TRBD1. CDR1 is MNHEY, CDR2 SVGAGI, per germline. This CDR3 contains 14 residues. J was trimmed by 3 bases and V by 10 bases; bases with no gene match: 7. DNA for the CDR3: TGTGCCACCTGGGGACAGGGACTCTACAATGAGCAGTTCTTC. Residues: CATWGQGLYNEQFF.

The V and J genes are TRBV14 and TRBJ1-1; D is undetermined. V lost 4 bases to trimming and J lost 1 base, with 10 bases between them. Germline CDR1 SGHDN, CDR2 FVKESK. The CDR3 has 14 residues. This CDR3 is CASSPRSGNTEAFF. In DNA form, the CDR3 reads TGTGCCAGCAGCCCGCGGAGCGGGAACACTGAAGCTTTCTTT.

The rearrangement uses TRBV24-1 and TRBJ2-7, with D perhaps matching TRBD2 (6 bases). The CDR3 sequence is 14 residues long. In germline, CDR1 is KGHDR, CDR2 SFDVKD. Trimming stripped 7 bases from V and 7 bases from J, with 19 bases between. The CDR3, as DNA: TGTGCCACCAGCGGCCTATTCCGGGGAGGAGAGCAGTACTTC. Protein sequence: CATSGLFRGGEQYF.

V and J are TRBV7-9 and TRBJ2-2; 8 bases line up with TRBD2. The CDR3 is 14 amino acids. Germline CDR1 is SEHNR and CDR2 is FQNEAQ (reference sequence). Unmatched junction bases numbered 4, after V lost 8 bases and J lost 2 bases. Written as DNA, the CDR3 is TGTGCCAGCCGGGGACTAGGTAACACCGGGGAGCTGTTTTTT. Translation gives CASRGLGNTGELFF.

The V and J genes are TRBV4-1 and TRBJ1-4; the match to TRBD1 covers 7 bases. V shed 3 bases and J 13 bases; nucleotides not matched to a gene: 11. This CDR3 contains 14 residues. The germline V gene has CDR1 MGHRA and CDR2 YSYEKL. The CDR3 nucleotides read TGCGCCAGCAGCCAGACCGGGCAGGGGGATTTACTGTTTTTT. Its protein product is CASSQTGQGDLLFF.

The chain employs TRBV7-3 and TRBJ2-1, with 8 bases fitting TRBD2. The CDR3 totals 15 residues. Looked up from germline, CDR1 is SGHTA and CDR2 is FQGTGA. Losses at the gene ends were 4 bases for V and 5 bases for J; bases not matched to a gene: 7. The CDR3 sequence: CASSYSAGENNEQFF. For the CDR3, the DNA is TGTGCCAGCAGCTACTCAGCGGGGGAGAACAATGAGCAGTTCTTC.

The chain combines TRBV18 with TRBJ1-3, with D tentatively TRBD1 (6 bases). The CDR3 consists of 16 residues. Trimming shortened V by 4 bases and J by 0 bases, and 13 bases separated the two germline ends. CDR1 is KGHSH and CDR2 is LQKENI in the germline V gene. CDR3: CASSRTDSPSGNTIYF. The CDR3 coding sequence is TGTGCCAGCTCACGGACGGACAGCCCCTCTGGAAACACCATATATTTT.

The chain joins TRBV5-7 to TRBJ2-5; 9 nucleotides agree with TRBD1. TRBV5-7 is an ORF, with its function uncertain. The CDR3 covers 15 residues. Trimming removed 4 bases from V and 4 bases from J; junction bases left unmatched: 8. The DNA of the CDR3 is TGTGCCAGCAGCCCACGGACAGGGGCCGTAGAGACCCAGTACTTC. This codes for CASSPRTGAVETQYF.

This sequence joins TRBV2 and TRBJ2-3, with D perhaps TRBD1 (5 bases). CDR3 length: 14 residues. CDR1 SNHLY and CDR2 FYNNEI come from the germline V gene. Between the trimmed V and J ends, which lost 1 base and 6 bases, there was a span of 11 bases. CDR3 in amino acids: CASSEGGAGDTQYF. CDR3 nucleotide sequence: TGTGCCAGCAGTGAAGGGGGCGCCGGGGATACGCAGTATTTT.

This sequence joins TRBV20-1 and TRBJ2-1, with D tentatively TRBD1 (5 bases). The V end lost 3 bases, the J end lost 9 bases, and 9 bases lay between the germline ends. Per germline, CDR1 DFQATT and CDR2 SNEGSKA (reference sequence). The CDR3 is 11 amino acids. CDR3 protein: CSASRVPEQFF. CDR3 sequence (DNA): TGCAGTGCTAGCAGGGTTCCTGAGCAGTTCTTC.

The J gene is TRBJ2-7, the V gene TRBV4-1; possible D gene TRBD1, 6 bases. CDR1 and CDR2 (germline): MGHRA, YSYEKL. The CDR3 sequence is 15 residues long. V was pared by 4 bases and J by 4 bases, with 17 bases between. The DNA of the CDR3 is TGCGCCAGCAGCCCAGGGGACGTCTTTTTATACGAGCAGTACTTC. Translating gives CASSPGDVFLYEQYF.

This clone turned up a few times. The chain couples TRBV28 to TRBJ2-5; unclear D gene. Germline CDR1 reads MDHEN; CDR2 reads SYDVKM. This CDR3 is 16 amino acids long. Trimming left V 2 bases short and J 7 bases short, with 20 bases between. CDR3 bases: TGTGCCAGCAGTTTACGAGACACAACAGCTCGCTGGACCCAGTACTTC. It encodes CASSLRDTTARWTQYF.

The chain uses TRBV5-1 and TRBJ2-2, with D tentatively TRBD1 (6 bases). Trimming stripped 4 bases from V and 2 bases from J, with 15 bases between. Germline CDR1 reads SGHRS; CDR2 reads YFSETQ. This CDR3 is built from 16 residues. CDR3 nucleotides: TGCGCCAGCAGCCTTAGGGTAGGGGGAAACACCGGGGAGCTGTTTTTT. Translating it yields CASSLRVGGNTGELFF.

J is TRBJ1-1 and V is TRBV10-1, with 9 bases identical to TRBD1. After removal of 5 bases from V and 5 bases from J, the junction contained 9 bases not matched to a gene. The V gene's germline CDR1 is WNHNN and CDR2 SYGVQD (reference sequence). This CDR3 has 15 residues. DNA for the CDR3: TGCGCCAGCAGTTTGAACAGGGGGCGCGGTACTGAAGCTTTCTTT. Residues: CASSLNRGRGTEAFF.

The CDR3 DNA reads TGTGCCAGCAGCTTAGGCGGGACAGGGAATGGCTACACCTTC. It codes for CASSLGGTGNGYTF. The chain combines TRBV7-9 with TRBJ1-2, with 9 positions matching TRBD1. The CDR3 runs 14 residues. V lost 1 base, J lost 6 bases, and 3 bases stayed unmatched. CDR1 is SEHNR, CDR2 FQNEAQ, per germline (reference sequence).

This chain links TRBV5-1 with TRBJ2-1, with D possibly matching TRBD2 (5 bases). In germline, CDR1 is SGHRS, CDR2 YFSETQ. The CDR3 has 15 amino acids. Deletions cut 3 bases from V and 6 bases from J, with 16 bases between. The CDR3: CASSSTAGPSNEQFF. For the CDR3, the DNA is TGCGCCAGCAGCTCGACGGCGGGTCCAAGCAATGAGCAGTTCTTC.

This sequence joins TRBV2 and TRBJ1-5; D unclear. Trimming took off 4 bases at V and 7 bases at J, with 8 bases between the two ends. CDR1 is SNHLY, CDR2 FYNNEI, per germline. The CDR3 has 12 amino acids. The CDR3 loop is CASSAMEQPQHF. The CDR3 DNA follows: TGTGCCAGCAGTGCAATGGAGCAGCCCCAGCATTTT.

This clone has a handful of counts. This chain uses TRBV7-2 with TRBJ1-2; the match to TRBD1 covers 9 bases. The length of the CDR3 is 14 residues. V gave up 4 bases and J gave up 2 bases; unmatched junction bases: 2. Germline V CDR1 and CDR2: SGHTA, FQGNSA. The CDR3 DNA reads TGTGCCAGCAGCTCGGGACAGGGCAACTATGGCTACACCTTC. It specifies CASSSGQGNYGYTF.

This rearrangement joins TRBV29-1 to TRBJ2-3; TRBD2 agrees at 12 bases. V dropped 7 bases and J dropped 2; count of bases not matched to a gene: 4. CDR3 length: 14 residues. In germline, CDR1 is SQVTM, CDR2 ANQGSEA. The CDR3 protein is CSAGLAGPTDTQYF. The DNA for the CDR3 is TGCAGCGCCGGACTAGCGGGGCCCACAGATACGCAGTATTTT.